The T cell receptor beta chain under discussion was sequenced for a study of blood T cell repertoires in COVID-19. Study information: PBMCs, B-cell-depleted T cells, or T cells were the source of the cDNA or gDNA that made up the material.

Germline V gene data show CDR1 as MDHEN and CDR2 as SYDVKM. This CDR3 is built from 17 residues. V was pared by 7 bases and J by 1 base, with 12 bases of the junction left unmatched. Participants' reported clinical history set cohort assignment. As processed by the authors: Estimates of nucleated cell counts were drawn from the amplification of reference gene primers. Assay used: immunoSEQ multiplex PCR; TCRdb lists only in-frame clones, some missing. The V and J calls and clone size were taken over from that table, and D and trimming were inferred from the DNA. The table shows 280,000 or so clones, with around 85% occurring only once.

The TCR sequence derives from a woman between 45 and 65 years old who had recovered from COVID-19. This rearrangement joins TRBV28 to TRBJ1-1; 10 positions match TRBD1. Sequencing input: PBMCs or T cells enriched from blood (not recorded which). CDR3 nucleotides: TGTGCCAGCACCCAGGAGGGACAGGGGCATTCGAACACTGAAGCTTTCTTT. Encoded protein: CASTQEGQGHSNTEAFF.